This T cell receptor (beta chain) was found in a study of beta chain features in type 1 diabetes (dated by TCRdb to the late 2010s). With respect to the entire study: Mean age, gender distribution, total cell number and subset yield were not different between patients and healthy donors. A total of roughly 99 million sorted cells were examined across all samples, and the number of cells per subset was strongly correlated with RNA yield. The study compared TCRB repertoires of sorted circulating CD4+ T cell subsets between recently diagnosed type 1 diabetes patients and matched healthy donors. Naive and central memory subsets were obtained from all 30 or so donors, but regulatory and stem cell-like memory subsets were isolated from only 8 patients and roughly eight healthy donors.

This clone has only a few counts. The antigen this receptor binds is unknown. Per-base quality was not reported, and no clone a single base away is much larger than it. A single peripheral blood draw of 90 to 150 mL on average was collected from each donor into heparinised tubes. A BD FACSAria II and a panel including CD45RO, CCR7, CD25, CD127, CD95 and CD27 were used to sort naive, central memory, regulatory and stem cell-like memory CD4+ T cells. A purity above 98% was achieved for all sorted populations. PBMCs were isolated right away by Lymphoprep density gradient centrifugation and were stained directly, without culture. To minimize batch effects, samples were stained and sorted in pairs, one healthy donor with one patient per experiment. What the research found in general, with its limitations: In all four CD4+ subsets, TCRB CDR3 length was moderately but significantly shorter in type 1 diabetes patients. PCR might favor shorter templates, but patient and control samples were amplified and corrected together, so any skew would affect both groups equally. The naive, central memory and regulatory TCRB repertoires appeared to resemble one another more closely among patients than among healthy donors. Sequencing cDNA rather than genomic DNA could over-represent highly expressing activated cells, although activation and CD3 levels did not differ between groups. At VDJ recombination sites, patients with type 1 diabetes made fewer insertions and deleted more nucleotides, a pattern implying thymic rearrangement abnormalities. HLA sub-analyses involved small numbers of individuals, so any influence of HLA type on TCRB rearrangement remained unresolved.

The entire isolated RNA was reverse transcribed using the High Capacity cDNA Reverse Transcription Kit, and thus expressed TCRB transcripts were sequenced. Deep immunoSEQ sequencing was applied to naive, central memory and regulatory T cell samples, giving an average of roughly 3.5 million total reads per sample. Sorted cells were lysed in RLT buffer and RNA was extracted with DNase-treated RNeasy Micro or Mini kits, depending on cell number. To prevent cross-contamination, every cell subset was processed on its own, while patient and healthy donor samples were processed together. TCRB sequences were amplified from cDNA with the immunoSEQ multiplex PCR, producing 87-bp fragments spanning the CDR3 region. The amplicons were sequenced using the Illumina HiSeq platform. The paper's data handling went like this. Synthetic template baselines were used to correct PCR bias computationally, reads within Hamming distance 2 were collapsed together, and singletons that could not be merged were discarded. Reads were aligned against IMGT to assign V, D and J genes, CDR3 length and insertions or deletions at six rearrangement sites. Within each subset, clonotype counts were normalized to sorted cell number, and only after that were true diversity and Gini coefficients computed with the tcR R package. Repertoire sharing was quantified using the overlap coefficient calculated on TCRB nucleotide sequences. Entries here come from immuneACCESS through TCRdb and include only in-frame sequences with V and J called. Some clones fail to appear in such tables; in the studies checked, an unresolved V gene covers under half of the shortfall, and the cause of the remainder is unknown. V, J and clone size are those of that table, while D and trimming were read from the DNA. The sample includes about 160,000 clones, with approximately 9.1% observed a single time. The ten largest clones capture over 2% of the sample.

V has 5 bases trimmed and J has 9 bases trimmed; junction bases matching no gene number 9. The germline V gene gives CDR1 as SGHVS and CDR2 as FNYEAQ. The CDR3 contains 14 residues, cysteine and phenylalanine counted. Left in the record is the CDR3 DNA by itself, 42 bases read in frame from the first base. The sequenced sample consisted of central memory CD4+ T cells from blood. This TCR was recovered from a woman between 18 and 29 years old in good health. The rearrangement joined TRBV7-6 to TRBJ2-1, with 8 central nucleotides matching TRBD1. This receptor carries the CDR3 CASSPRQGSAEQFF. The DNA is as follows: TGTGCCAGCAGCCCCCGACAGGGGTCGGCTGAGCAGTTCTTC.